The 17 T cell receptor beta chains listed next were all sequenced from one sample in a study of control samples from healthy donors and cancer patients. The method was immunoSEQ multiplex PCR; TCRdb's version includes in-frame clones alone and lacks a portion of them. The sample lists some 70,000 clones; over 65% were seen once. Sequenced input: PBMCs. The receptors derive from a woman between 50 and 59 years old with lung cancer.

The CDR3 sequence: CASSQAPNQPQHF. DNA of the CDR3: TGCGCCAGCAGCCAAGCACCGAATCAGCCCCAGCATTTT. The chain employs TRBV4-1 and TRBJ1-5, with unresolved D. V was clipped by 1 base and J by 4 bases, with 5 bases between them. The germline V gene encodes CDR1 MGHRA and CDR2 YSYEKL. There are 13 residues in the CDR3.

The chain has TRBV4-3 and TRBJ2-2; maybe TRBD2 (5 bases). This CDR3 has 14 residues. CDR1 LGHNA and CDR2 YSLEER come from the germline V gene. Trimming took 8 bases from V and 1 from J, leaving 11 bases between them. CDR3 region: CASSRTGNTGELFF. CDR3 nucleotides: TGCGCCAGCTCTAGGACTGGGAACACCGGGGAGCTGTTTTTT.

V gene TRBV27 combines with J gene TRBJ1-2; D is perhaps TRBD1 (5 bases). There are 14 residues in the CDR3. Between the trimmed V and J ends, which lost 6 bases and 4 bases, there was a span of 15 bases. Germline loops: CDR1 MNHEY, CDR2 SMNVEV (reference sequence). CDR3 bases: TGTGCCAGCAGCCGAACCAGGGTAGCCTATGGCTACACCTTC. Translated, it gives CASSRTRVAYGYTF.

This clone appeared a few times. V is TRBV6-2 or TRBV6-3 and J is TRBJ1-2; 8 bases agree with TRBD1. Trimming removed 2 bases from V and 6 bases from J; junction bases left unmatched: 5. The V gene's germline CDR1 is MNHEY and CDR2 SVGEGT. This CDR3 comprises 14 residues. This chain's CDR3 is CASSYGQGGNGYTF. CDR3 nucleotide sequence: TGTGCCAGCAGTTACGGACAGGGTGGAAATGGCTACACCTTC.

This clone has only a few counts. The chain uses TRBV15 and TRBJ2-6; tentative D call: TRBD1 (6 bases). Germline CDR1 is LNHNV and CDR2 is YYDKDF (reference sequence). The CDR3 loop spans 17 amino acids. V shed 5 bases and J shed 3 bases, with 17 bases lying between them. The CDR3 sequence: CATSYAAGVGGANVLTF. The CDR3, as DNA: TGTGCCACCAGCTACGCGGCAGGGGTTGGTGGGGCCAACGTCCTGACTTTC.

The chain links TRBV7-9 to TRBJ1-2, with D unclear. Trimming cost V 5 bases and J 4 bases, with 17 bases left between them. Germline CDR1 SEHNR, CDR2 FQNEAQ (reference sequence). CDR3 size: 15 residues. The CDR3 protein is CASSPAGFALYGYTF. For the CDR3, the DNA is TGTGCCAGCAGCCCAGCGGGGTTCGCCCTCTATGGCTACACCTTC.

V usage is TRBV6-2 or TRBV6-3 and J usage is TRBJ1-3; D is unclear. This CDR3 contains 13 residues. Germline assignment: CDR1 MNHEY and CDR2 SVGEGT. The V end lost 5 bases, the J end lost 1 base, and 6 bases lay between the germline ends. DNA of the CDR3: TGTGCCAGCAGTCGGGAATCTGGAAACACCATATATTTT. Encoded protein: CASSRESGNTIYF.

The V gene is TRBV28, the J gene TRBJ2-2; weak D call: TRBD1 (5 bases). Germline V gene lookup returns CDR1 MDHEN and CDR2 SYDVKM. This CDR3 contains 13 residues. V lost 3 bases, J lost 7 bases, and 9 bases lay in between. This chain's CDR3 is CASSFGHIGELFF. The DNA for the CDR3 is TGTGCCAGCAGTTTCGGACACATCGGGGAGCTGTTTTTT.

This clone was counted between two and nine times. The chain combines TRBV19 with TRBJ2-7, with unresolved D. The length of the CDR3 is 13 residues. The germline gives CDR1 LNHDA, CDR2 SQIVND (reference sequence). V dropped 8 bases and J dropped 3 bases, with 14 bases sitting between them. The CDR3 DNA follows: TGTGCCAGTCGGTTAAACGCAGACTACGAGCAGTACTTC. Encoded protein: CASRLNADYEQYF.

The chain uses TRBV13 and TRBJ1-2, with 9 nucleotides matching TRBD1. With V trimmed by 5 bases and J by 8 bases, 15 bases remained unmatched. In germline, CDR1 is PRHDT, CDR2 FYEKMQ (reference sequence). The CDR3 is 16 residues long. CDR3 residues: CASSTSGTGTTYGYTF. In nucleotides, the CDR3 is TGTGCCAGCAGCACGAGTGGGACAGGGACTACTTACGGCTACACCTTC.

This clone was seen a single time. The chain uses TRBV6-5 and TRBJ1-5, with a weak D call TRBD1 (6 bases). CDR1 is MNHEY and CDR2 is SVGAGI in the germline V gene. This CDR3 is 13 amino acids long. V was cut by 5 bases and J by 5 bases, with 10 bases left in between. The CDR3 protein is CASSPYRDQPQHF. Here the CDR3 DNA reads TGTGCCAGCAGTCCCTACAGGGATCAGCCCCAGCATTTT.

The chain has TRBV18 and TRBJ1-5; 7 bases are shared with TRBD1. Per germline, CDR1 KGHSH and CDR2 LQKENI. The CDR3 totals 13 residues. J lost 6 bases, V lost 2 bases, and 1 base had no gene match. The CDR3 is CASSPSGGQPQHF. The CDR3 DNA sequence: TGTGCCAGCTCACCATCAGGGGGTCAGCCCCAGCATTTT.

This clone was picked up a small number of times. Other DNA sequences in the same sample also yield this CDR3. The chain links TRBV4-1 to TRBJ1-5; possible D gene TRBD1, 5 bases. The V gene's germline CDR1 is MGHRA and CDR2 YSYEKL. Trimming removed 0 bases at V and 7 bases at J, with 13 bases between. This CDR3 is built from 15 residues. The CDR3 here is CASSQDDSPGQPQHF. In nucleotides, the CDR3 is TGCGCCAGCAGCCAAGATGACAGTCCAGGACAGCCCCAGCATTTT.

With respect to this clone: The sample contains more than one DNA sequence encoding this CDR3. The chain has TRBV13 and TRBJ2-1; possibly TRBD1 or TRBD2 for D (6 bases each). This CDR3 is built from 17 residues. CDR1 is PRHDT, CDR2 FYEKMQ, per germline (reference sequence). V dropped 1 base and J dropped 10 bases, with 23 bases sitting between them. The CDR3 here is CASSLESEGGGAGEQFF. The CDR3 bases are TGTGCCAGCAGCTTAGAAAGTGAGGGGGGCGGGGCGGGGGAGCAGTTCTTC.

The V gene is TRBV9, the J gene TRBJ2-3; D unclear. The length of the CDR3 is 18 residues. Germline CDR1 is SGDLS and CDR2 is YYNGEE. Between the trimmed V and J ends, which lost 4 bases and 0 bases, there was a span of 21 bases. CDR3 DNA: TGTGCCAGCAGCCCCGATGGTGGCTTTTCTTTAAGCACAGATACGCAGTATTTT. This gives the protein CASSPDGGFSLSTDTQYF.

Points on this clone: One end of the junction does not line up with germline, which may come from a read error. V gene TRBV7-9 combines with J gene TRBJ1-2, with D maybe TRBD1 (5 bases). CDR1 SEHNR and CDR2 FQNEAQ come from the germline V gene (reference sequence). CDR3 length: 15 residues. CDR3 bases: TGTACCAGCAGCTCATCAGGGCTGTCTAACTATGGCTACACCTTC. Residues: CTSSSSGLSNYGYTF.

The CDR3 spells CASSRPDRVYNEQFF. CDR3 nucleotide sequence: TGTGCCAGCAGTCGCCCGGACAGAGTATACAATGAGCAGTTCTTC. The V and J genes are TRBV6-5 and TRBJ2-1; TRBD1 might be the D (6 bases). This CDR3 has 15 amino acids. Germline values: CDR1 MNHEY, CDR2 SVGAGI. The V gene lost 5 bases and the J gene lost 4 bases, with 15 bases spanning the gap.